A single sample gave rise to the 15 T cell receptor beta chains below, sequenced in a study of OX40 agonist ivuxolimab in advanced cancers. Profiled with immunoSEQ multiplex PCR; TCRdb holds only in-frame clones, not every one. The top ten hold roughly 5.3% of the sample, which has 72,000 or so clones, 81% seen once. Sequenced material: CD4+ or CD8+ T cells sorted from blood, taken in a trial of the OX40 agonist ivuxolimab. Every receptor here comes from an adult with an advanced solid tumor such as melanoma, head and neck, liver or kidney cancer.

The V call is TRBV7-9, the J call TRBJ1-2, with 9 positions matching TRBD1. J was trimmed by 4 bases and V by 7 bases; bases with no gene match: 13. The germline gives CDR1 SEHNR, CDR2 FQNEAQ (reference sequence). The CDR3 is 16 amino acids. The CDR3, as DNA: TGTGCCAGCAATTCGGGACAGGGCTCACCCAGCTATGGCTACACCTTC. Protein product: CASNSGQGSPSYGYTF.

This chain links TRBV7-9 with TRBJ2-1; TRBD2 matches at 12 bases. The CDR3 sequence is 17 residues long. Germline loops: CDR1 SEHNR, CDR2 FQNEAQ (reference sequence). The trim removed 6 bases at V and 4 bases at J, leaving 10 bases unmatched. CDR3 nucleotides: TGTGCCAGCAGACAACTAGCGGGGGGCCAGGTATACAATGAGCAGTTCTTC. This gives the protein CASRQLAGGQVYNEQFF.

The CDR3: CASSFLDTGTGFGEQYF. The DNA of the CDR3 is TGTGCCAGCAGCTTCCTAGACACCGGGACAGGGTTCGGCGAGCAGTACTTC. V gene TRBV5-6 combines with J gene TRBJ2-7; 9 nucleotides align to TRBD1. After removal of 2 bases from V and 6 bases from J, the junction contained 15 bases not matched to a gene. The germline V gene encodes CDR1 SGHDT and CDR2 YYEEEE. The CDR3 length is 17 residues.

The gene calls are TRBV4-1 and TRBJ1-5; no firm D call. The CDR3 is 15 amino acids. Germline CDR1 and CDR2: MGHRA and YSYEKL. V lost 3 bases to trimming and J lost 3 bases, with 12 bases between them. CDR3 amino acids: CASSHATLANQPQHF. In nucleotides, the CDR3 is TGCGCCAGCAGCCATGCGACACTCGCCAATCAGCCCCAGCATTTT.

The chain employs TRBV19 and TRBJ1-4; possible D gene TRBD1, 6 bases. This CDR3 has 15 residues. V shed 6 bases and J shed 0 bases, with 11 bases lying between them. Germline-derived CDR1 and CDR2 are LNHDA and SQIVND (reference sequence). In DNA, the CDR3 is TGTGCCAGTAGGACAGGAGATTCAACTAATGAAAAACTGTTTTTT. Protein: CASRTGDSTNEKLFF.

This clone was seen once. This chain connects TRBV18 to TRBJ1-1; D remains ambiguous. V was clipped by 2 bases and J by 1 base, with 11 bases between them. Germline V gene lookup returns CDR1 KGHSH and CDR2 LQKENI. CDR3 size: 15 residues. The CDR3 spells CASSPTRTPNTEAFF. The DNA of the CDR3 is TGTGCCAGCTCACCAACTCGGACGCCGAACACTGAAGCTTTCTTT.

The chain combines TRBV7-9 with TRBJ2-7; TRBD2 matches 7 bases. The length of the CDR3 is 14 residues. From germline, CDR1 is SEHNR and CDR2 FQNEAQ (reference sequence). J was trimmed by 0 bases and V by 4 bases; bases with no gene match: 3. The CDR3 DNA reads as TGTGCCAGCAGCTCGGGACTATACTCCTACGAGCAGTACTTC. It yields the protein CASSSGLYSYEQYF.

DNA for the CDR3: TGTGCCAGCAGCTTGGAAGGAGGGAGGAACTATGGCTACACCTTC. This sequence encodes CASSLEGGRNYGYTF. The genes are TRBV5-4 and TRBJ1-2; D is unclear. Germline V gene lookup returns CDR1 SGHNT and CDR2 YYREEE (reference sequence). Trimming stripped 0 bases from V and 2 bases from J, with 11 bases between. The CDR3 is made up of 15 amino acids.

The chain joins TRBV5-5 to TRBJ2-7, with D uncertain. V lost 0 bases and J 2 bases, leaving 12 bases between the germline ends. This CDR3 region has 15 residues. The germline CDR1 and CDR2 sequences are SGHKS and YYEKEE (reference sequence). This CDR3 is CASSLEFNPPYEQYF. CDR3 nucleotide sequence: TGTGCCAGCAGCTTGGAGTTTAACCCGCCCTACGAGCAGTACTTC.

The rearrangement uses TRBV6-4 and TRBJ2-7; tentatively, D is TRBD2 (5 bases). The ends were cut back, 5 bases at V and 7 bases at J, with 18 bases in the middle. The germline V gene has CDR1 MRHNA and CDR2 SNTAGT. The CDR3 consists of 14 residues. For the CDR3, the DNA is TGTGCCAGCAGTCCTTCCTGGAGATCGGGGGAGCAGTACTTC. Residues: CASSPSWRSGEQYF.

The chain combines TRBV10-3 with TRBJ2-3, with D possibly matching TRBD2 (6 bases). Trimming removed 6 bases from V and 0 bases from J, with 7 bases in between. Per germline, CDR1 ENHRY and CDR2 SYGVKD. This CDR3 has 13 amino acids. The CDR3 loop reads CAIRGGSTDTQYF. CDR3 sequence (DNA): TGTGCCATCAGGGGGGGTAGCACAGATACGCAGTATTTT.

This rearrangement joins TRBV9 to TRBJ2-1; D is undetermined. V lost 2 bases to trimming and J lost 1 base, with 7 bases between them. Germline V gene sequence: CDR1 SGDLS, CDR2 YYNGEE. The CDR3 has 14 amino acids. The CDR3 bases are TGTGCCAGCAGCGTGTATAGTTCCTACAATGAGCAGTTCTTC. Encoded protein: CASSVYSSYNEQFF.

The chain links TRBV19 to TRBJ1-1; 7 nucleotides agree with TRBD1. The CDR3 contains 14 residues. The ends lost 5 bases at V and 3 bases at J; junction bases unmatched: 6. CDR1 and CDR2 (germline): LNHDA, SQIVND (reference sequence). The CDR3 nucleotides are TGTGCCAGTAGTTCACAACAGGGGTACACTGAAGCTTTCTTT. This encodes CASSSQQGYTEAFF.

The V call is TRBV5-5, the J call TRBJ2-5; 9 positions agree with TRBD1. The V gene end was trimmed by 4 bases and the J gene end by 5 bases; junction bases not matched to a gene: 9. Germline CDR1 SGHKS, CDR2 YYEKEE (reference sequence). The CDR3 runs 15 residues. CDR3 protein: CASSATGTGHETQYF. The CDR3 coding sequence is TGTGCCAGCAGCGCAACCGGGACAGGGCACGAGACCCAGTACTTC. Based on the CDR3 plus reference TRBV5-5 and TRBJ2-5, the full variable domain is DAGVTQSPTHLIKTRGQQVTLRCSPISGHKSVSWYQQVLGQGPQFIFQYYEKEERGRGNFPDRFSARQFPNYSSELNVNALLLGDSALYLCASSATGTGHETQYFGPGTRLLVL.

The chain employs TRBV10-3 and TRBJ2-5; D is uncertain. This CDR3 is 12 amino acids long. Germline lookup yields CDR1 ENHRY and CDR2 SYGVKD. Trimming removed 3 bases from V and 5 bases from J, with 7 bases in between. For the CDR3, the DNA is TGTGCCATCAGTGACTTCGGGGAGACCCAGTACTTC. Its translation: CAISDFGETQYF.